This TCR beta chain was sequenced during a study of cytomegalovirus exposure and HLA in healthy donors. Study-wide results and limits: Indistinguishable V segments, including TRBV6-2 and TRBV6-3, were excluded. In a later analysis, across HLA loci, associated TCR counts were highest for DRB1, lowest for HLA-C. Roughly uniform sequencing depth across donors was assumed, possibly incorrectly. Common viral pathogens (according to a later analysis) appeared linked to several of the most significant clusters.

About this clone itself: The antigen is not known.

This CDR3 spans 14 amino acids. J lost 1 base, V lost 5 bases, and 6 bases had no gene match. Germline lookup yields CDR1 GTSNPN and CDR2 SVGIG (reference sequence). 13 Jbeta primers and 60 Vbeta primers were used for the PCR. Here immunoSEQ multiplex PCR was the method, and the copy in TCRdb shows in-frame clones only, minus some. The data hold around 40,000 clones, with about 78% observed a single time. The gene calls are TRBV30 and TRBJ2-5; 8 bases line up with TRBD2. Material: PBMCs. The source of this sequence is a young woman in good health and CMV-seronegative. The CDR3 region has the DNA TGTGCCTGGGCGGGGGGCCGGTTCCAAGAGACCCAGTACTTC. This encodes CAWAGGRFQETQYF.